Shown below are 26 T cell receptor beta chains from a single sample sequenced in a study of T cell changes during pregnancy in multiple sclerosis. The protocol was immunoSEQ multiplex PCR, while the TCRdb copy is restricted to in-frame clones and leaves out a portion. Of about 75,000 clones in the sample, around 89% were seen once. Specimen: peripheral blood, collected in the first trimester of pregnancy. The source is a female donor in good health, enrolled as a control in a pregnancy study.

This clone has more than one count but fewer than ten. The chain carries TRBV7-9 and TRBJ1-1; D is uncertain. Germline-derived CDR1 and CDR2 are SEHNR and FQNEAQ (reference sequence). The CDR3 loop spans 12 amino acids. With 0 bases removed from V and 12 bases from J, the gap between germline ends came to 11 bases. CDR3 amino acids: CASSLANGFPFF. The CDR3 nucleotides read TGTGCCAGCAGCTTAGCGAACGGGTTTCCTTTCTTT.

The chain uses TRBV12-2 and TRBJ1-5. TRBV12-2 is a pseudogene. CDR3 length: 16 amino acids. CDR3 in amino acids: CASRLVPLHLRQPQHF. The CDR3 DNA is TGTGCAAGTCGCTTAGTCCCACTCCACCTAAGACAGCCCCAGCATTTT.

This chain links TRBV6-5 with TRBJ1-2; 8 nucleotides line up with TRBD1. The junction had 8 bases not matched to a gene; V was cut back by 0 bases and J by 5 bases. The CDR3 length is 16 residues. The germline V gene has CDR1 MNHEY and CDR2 SVGAGI. The CDR3 spells CASSYSLGQDEYGYTF. For the CDR3, the DNA is TGTGCCAGCAGTTACTCCCTGGGACAGGATGAGTATGGCTACACCTTC.

This sequence joins TRBV6-5 and TRBJ1-2, with D maybe TRBD1 (5 bases). Deletions cut 5 bases from V and 4 bases from J, with 14 bases between. CDR1 and CDR2 (germline): MNHEY, SVGAGI. This CDR3 comprises 14 residues. CDR3 sequence reads: CASSPPGLRYGYTF. The CDR3 nucleotides are TGTGCCAGCAGTCCCCCGGGACTGCGCTATGGCTACACCTTC.

V and J are TRBV6-5 and TRBJ2-5; TRBD1 might be the D (5 bases). Trimming took off 0 bases at V and 6 bases at J, with 14 bases between the two ends. The length of the CDR3 is 15 residues. Germline-derived CDR1 and CDR2 are MNHEY and SVGAGI. This chain's CDR3 is CASSYSIQGMQTQYF. For the CDR3, the DNA is TGTGCCAGCAGTTACTCGATTCAGGGTATGCAGACCCAGTACTTC.

This chain uses TRBV2 with TRBJ2-5; the D gene is possibly TRBD2 (6 bases). CDR1 and CDR2 (germline): SNHLY, FYNNEI. V lost 11 bases to trimming and J lost 4 bases, with 14 bases between them. This CDR3 is built from 12 residues. The CDR3 region is CAGRREAETQYF. The DNA of the CDR3 is TGTGCCGGGCGGAGGGAGGCAGAGACCCAGTACTTC.

The chain is built from TRBV7-6 and TRBJ2-3; a weak D match, TRBD1 (7 bases). The CDR3 spans 14 residues. Trimming removed 5 bases at V and 5 bases at J, with 14 bases between. The V gene's germline CDR1 is SGHVS and CDR2 FNYEAQ. In DNA form, the CDR3 reads TGTGCCAGCAGCCCAGGGGGAGGAAGAGATACGCAGTATTTT. Protein sequence: CASSPGGGRDTQYF. The complete variable domain, with remaining parts taken from reference TRBV7-6 and TRBJ2-3, reads GAGVSQSPRYKVTKRGQDVALRCDPISGHVSLYWYRQALGQGPEFLTYFNYEAQQDKSGLPNDRFSAERPEGSISTLTIQRTEQRDSAMYRCASSPGGGRDTQYFGPGTRLTVL.

This chain links TRBV2 with TRBJ1-2; D gene ambiguous. The CDR3 runs to 15 residues. Germline CDR1 is SNHLY and CDR2 is FYNNEI. V shed 2 bases and J shed 1 base, with 11 bases lying between them. DNA for the CDR3: TGTGCCAGCAGTGAATCGGTCGGTGTTAACTATGGCTACACCTTC. Translated, it gives CASSESVGVNYGYTF.

J is TRBJ2-5 and V is TRBV11-2; TRBD1 is a possible D gene (6 bases). With 8 bases removed from V and 1 base from J, the gap between germline ends came to 17 bases. Germline values: CDR1 SGHAT, CDR2 FQNNGV. CDR3 length: 15 residues. The CDR3: CASGVTGTLQETQYF. The CDR3 nucleotides are TGTGCCAGCGGTGTAACAGGGACCCTCCAAGAGACCCAGTACTTC.

The gene calls are TRBV6-1 and TRBJ2-5; the D is unclear. Germline CDR1 is MNHNS and CDR2 is SASEGT. The CDR3 consists of 17 residues. V lost 1 base and J 4 bases, leaving 19 bases between the germline ends. CDR3 DNA: TGTGCCAGCAGTGAAGAGCTGAACAGCCCAGGAAGAGAGACCCAGTACTTC. Its translation is CASSEELNSPGRETQYF.

The CDR3 reads CASSLSSSGADTQYF. The CDR3 DNA reads as TGCGCCAGCAGCTTGTCGTCTAGCGGGGCTGATACGCAGTATTTT. The chain joins TRBV5-1 to TRBJ2-3, with 9 bases identical to TRBD2. With V trimmed by 1 base and J by 6 bases, 6 bases remained unmatched. The CDR3 totals 15 residues. In germline, CDR1 is SGHRS, CDR2 YFSETQ.

The chain carries TRBV11-2 and TRBJ1-1; no definite D call. Looked up from germline, CDR1 is SGHAT and CDR2 is FQNNGV. V was cut by 1 base and J by 0 bases, with 12 bases left in between. This CDR3 region has 16 residues. CDR3 DNA sequence: TGTGCCAGCAGCTTAGCCCCCCGTCACATGAACACTGAAGCTTTCTTT. Protein: CASSLAPRHMNTEAFF.

The V call is TRBV5-1, the J call TRBJ1-4, with D unresolved. The CDR3 runs to 14 residues. Trimming cost V 0 bases and J 0 bases, with 3 bases left between them. Germline assignment: CDR1 SGHRS and CDR2 YFSETQ. CDR3 nucleotides: TGCGCCAGCAGCTTGGCCGCAACTAATGAAAAACTGTTTTTT. This codes for CASSLAATNEKLFF.

The chain carries TRBV14 and TRBJ1-2; tentatively, D is TRBD1 (6 bases). V was clipped by 1 base and J by 4 bases, with 16 bases between them. Germline V gene lookup returns CDR1 SGHDN and CDR2 FVKESK. The CDR3 runs 16 residues. The CDR3 here is CASSQAEPGHLYGYTF. CDR3 sequence (DNA): TGTGCCAGCAGCCAAGCCGAACCGGGACACCTCTATGGCTACACCTTC.

The V gene is TRBV12-5, the J gene TRBJ2-1, with 10 bases aligning to TRBD2. CDR1 and CDR2 (germline): LGHNT, FRNRAP. The CDR3 is 17 amino acids. The V segment lost 2 bases and the J segment 8 bases; nucleotides outside the gene matches: 12. For the CDR3, the DNA is TGTGCTAGTGGTTTGTCCAACAGCGGGAGGGTAAGGGATGAGCAGTTCTTC. It encodes CASGLSNSGRVRDEQFF.

The V gene is TRBV6-1, the J gene TRBJ2-2; 8 bases are a match to TRBD1. This CDR3 has 15 residues. Germline lookup yields CDR1 MNHNS and CDR2 SASEGT. J was trimmed by 1 base and V by 7 bases; bases with no gene match: 5. The CDR3 coding sequence is TGTGCCAGCATCTGGGGACAGGTGAACACCGGGGAGCTGTTTTTT. It specifies CASIWGQVNTGELFF.

The chain couples TRBV28 to TRBJ2-7, with 11 bases aligning to TRBD2. Germline V gene sequence: CDR1 MDHEN, CDR2 SYDVKM. There are 16 residues in the CDR3. Trimming took 2 bases from V and 6 from J; bases not matched to a gene: 9. The CDR3, as DNA: TGTGCCAGCAGTTTAGGGATAGCGGGAGGGCGTCGCGAGCAGTACTTC. Translation: CASSLGIAGGRREQYF.

The rearrangement uses TRBV6-5 and TRBJ1-4; 8 positions agree with TRBD1. The CDR3 extends over 14 amino acids. CDR1 and CDR2 (germline): MNHEY, SVGAGI. With 6 bases clipped from V and 7 bases from J, the junction kept 7 bases outside the gene matches. The CDR3 is CASSPTGGSEKLFF. The CDR3 DNA reads TGTGCCAGCAGCCCAACAGGGGGGTCTGAAAAACTGTTTTTT.

The rearrangement joins TRBV9 to TRBJ2-5; D possibly corresponds to TRBD1 (5 bases). Germline loops: CDR1 SGDLS, CDR2 YYNGEE. The length of the CDR3 is 18 residues. The V end lost 2 bases, the J end lost 7 bases, and 27 bases lay between the germline ends. In DNA form, the CDR3 reads TGTGCCAGCAGCGTGGGGCCTAACCGGACCCCAGAGAAGGGGACCCAGTACTTC. This codes for CASSVGPNRTPEKGTQYF.

This clone was recorded only once. J is TRBJ1-2 and V is TRBV9; D may be TRBD1 (5 bases). The CDR3 sequence is 15 residues long. CDR1 SGDLS and CDR2 YYNGEE come from the germline V gene. Trimming removed 0 bases from V and 3 bases from J, with 12 bases in between. This CDR3 reads CASSVVAGEDYGYTF. CDR3 coding DNA: TGTGCCAGCAGCGTAGTGGCGGGGGAAGACTATGGCTACACCTTC.

For the CDR3, the DNA is TGTGCCAGCAGTTACTCCATGAACACTGAAGCTTTCTTT. Its protein is CASSYSMNTEAFF. The chain is built from TRBV6-5 and TRBJ1-1, with D unclear. Germline CDR1 MNHEY, CDR2 SVGAGI. This CDR3 is built from 13 residues. Between the trimmed V and J ends, which lost 0 bases and 0 bases, there was a span of 2 bases.

V usage is TRBV7-8 and J usage is TRBJ1-5; 9 bases line up with TRBD1. The CDR3 contains 16 residues. Per the germline V gene, CDR1 is SGHVS and CDR2 is FQNEAQ. Losses at the gene ends were 5 bases for V and 1 base for J; bases not matched to a gene: 6. CDR3 in DNA: TGTGCCAGCAGCGCTGGACAGGGGCTAAGCAATCAGCCCCAGCATTTT. Amino acids: CASSAGQGLSNQPQHF.

The chain joins TRBV6-5 to TRBJ1-2; the D is unclear. The CDR3 runs 13 residues. Germline lookup yields CDR1 MNHEY and CDR2 SVGAGI. Trimming removed 4 bases from V and 1 base from J, with 7 bases in between. The CDR3 nucleotides are TGTGCCAGCAGTTTGTTGCGTAACTATGGCTACACCTTC. Translating gives CASSLLRNYGYTF.

The V and J genes are TRBV6-1 and TRBJ2-1; 7 positions match TRBD2. The germline V gene has CDR1 MNHNS and CDR2 SASEGT. With V trimmed by 1 base and J by 13 bases, 10 bases remained unmatched. The CDR3 loop spans 14 amino acids. The CDR3 region is CASSEGGGILLQFF. In DNA, the CDR3 is TGTGCCAGCAGTGAAGGGGGAGGGATCCTTCTCCAGTTCTTC.

The J gene is TRBJ2-3, the V gene TRBV5-1; weak D call: TRBD2 (7 bases). This CDR3 has 15 amino acids. V lost 7 bases and J 0 bases, leaving 15 bases between the germline ends. Looked up from germline, CDR1 is SGHRS and CDR2 is YFSETQ. The CDR3 is CASGLRGQSTDTQYF. As DNA, the CDR3 is TGCGCCAGCGGCCTGCGGGGGCAAAGCACAGATACGCAGTATTTT.

V is TRBV6-5 and J is TRBJ2-3; TRBD2 aligns across 8 bases. V lost 8 bases and J lost 4; bases outside the gene matches: 5. CDR3 size: 13 residues. CDR1 is MNHEY, CDR2 SVGAGI, per germline. In DNA form, the CDR3 reads TGTGCCAGCCTTAGGCGGGGGGCAGATACGCAGTATTTT. This codes for CASLRRGADTQYF.